This entry is about one TCR beta chain. This entry comes from a study of shared T cell receptors in the human thymus. The CDR3 has 17 residues. Germline-derived CDR1 and CDR2 are SGHRS and YFSETQ. Trimming took 1 base from V and 3 from J, leaving 19 bases between them. Sequencing used immunoSEQ multiplex PCR; TCRdb keeps in-frame clones, though not all of them. The data show 650,000 to 950,000 clones, approximately 85% seen once. These data also featured in a second study, about human thymus T cells. That study adds: Thymic material originated from resections removed in the course of corrective heart surgery. It looked as if thymic and blood repertoires used V and J genes in a biased way. In unrelated individuals, thymic repertoires overlapped highly, according to related research.

The source is a girl under three years old with a congenital heart defect. The genes are TRBV5-1 and TRBJ1-2; D not certain. Sequenced sample: thymocytes. CDR3 bases: TGCGCCAGCAGCTTGTCCGGACTCTTAGGGAGCTACTATGGCTACACCTTC. It translates to CASSLSGLLGSYYGYTF.